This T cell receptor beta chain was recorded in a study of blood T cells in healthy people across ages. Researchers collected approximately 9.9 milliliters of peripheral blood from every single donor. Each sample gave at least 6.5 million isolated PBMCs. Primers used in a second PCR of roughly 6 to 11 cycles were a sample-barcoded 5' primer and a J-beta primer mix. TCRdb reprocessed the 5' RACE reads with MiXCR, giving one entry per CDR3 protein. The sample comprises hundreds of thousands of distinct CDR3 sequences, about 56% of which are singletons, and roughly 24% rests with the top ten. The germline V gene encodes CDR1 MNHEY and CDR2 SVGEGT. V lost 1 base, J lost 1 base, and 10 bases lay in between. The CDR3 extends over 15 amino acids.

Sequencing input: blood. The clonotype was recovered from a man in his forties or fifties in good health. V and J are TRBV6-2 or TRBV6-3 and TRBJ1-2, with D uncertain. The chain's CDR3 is CASSYWTSSNYGYTF. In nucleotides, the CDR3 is TGTGCCAGCAGTTACTGGACTTCCAGTAACTATGGCTACACCTTC.